The entry that follows covers one T cell receptor beta chain sequence. This entry comes from a study of monozygotic twins with inflammatory bowel disease. For every TCR library, around 3,700 ng of total RNA was used. Template switching incorporated UMIs with a 6-nucleotide sample barcode. PCR of TCRalpha and TCRbeta cDNA was nested, with two rounds of approximately 16 and 10 cycles. One entry per CDR3 protein, without DNA, is what TCRdb gives after re-calling the 5' RACE reads. This sample's table has around 140,000 distinct CDR3 sequences. There are 16 residues in the CDR3. The V gene's germline CDR1 is MGHDK and CDR2 SYGVNS. Someone took an approximately 2.3 ml blood sample from each of the donors.

This sequence originates from a human donor with ulcerative colitis or Crohn's disease, or a healthy co-twin of an affected twin (not recorded which). The chain links TRBV25-1 to TRBJ2-5; there is no DNA to check the TCRdb D call of TRBD1. The sequenced material came from blood. The CDR3 loop reads CASSDPGQGIRETQYF.